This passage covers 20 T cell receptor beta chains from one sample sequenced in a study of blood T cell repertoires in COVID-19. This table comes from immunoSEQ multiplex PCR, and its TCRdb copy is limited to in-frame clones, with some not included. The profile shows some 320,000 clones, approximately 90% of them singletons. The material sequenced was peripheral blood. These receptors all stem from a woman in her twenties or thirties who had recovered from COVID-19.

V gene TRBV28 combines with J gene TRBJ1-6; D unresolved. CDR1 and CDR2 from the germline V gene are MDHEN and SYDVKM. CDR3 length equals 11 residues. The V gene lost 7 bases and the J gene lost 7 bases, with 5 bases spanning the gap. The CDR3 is CASTKNSPLHF. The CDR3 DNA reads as TGTGCCAGCACTAAAAATTCACCCCTCCACTTT.

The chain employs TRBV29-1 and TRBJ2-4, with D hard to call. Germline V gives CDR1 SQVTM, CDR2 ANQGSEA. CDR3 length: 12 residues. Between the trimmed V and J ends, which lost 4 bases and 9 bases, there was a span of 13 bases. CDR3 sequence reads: CSVATDLGIQYF. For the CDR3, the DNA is TGCAGCGTTGCTACAGATCTTGGCATTCAGTACTTC. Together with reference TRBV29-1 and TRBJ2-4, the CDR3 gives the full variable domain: SAVISQKPSRDICQRGTSLTIQCQVDSQVTMMFWYRQQPGQSLTLIATANQGSEATYESGFVIDKFPISRPNLTFSTLTVSNMSPEDSSIYLCSVATDLGIQYFGAGTRLSVL.

Here the CDR3 DNA reads TGCAGCGTCTCGACAGGGACCGAGACCCAGTACTTC. Protein sequence: CSVSTGTETQYF. The chain couples TRBV29-1 to TRBJ2-5, with 7 bases identical to TRBD1. Germline V gives CDR1 SQVTM, CDR2 ANQGSEA. The junction had 6 bases not matched to a gene; V was cut back by 6 bases and J by 5 bases. The CDR3 sequence is 12 residues long.

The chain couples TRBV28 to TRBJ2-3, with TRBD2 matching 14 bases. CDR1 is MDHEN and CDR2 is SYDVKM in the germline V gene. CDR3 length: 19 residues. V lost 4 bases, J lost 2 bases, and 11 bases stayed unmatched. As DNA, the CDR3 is TGTGCCAGCAGTTCCCGCTGGACTAGCGGGGGGTCCAACACAGATACGCAGTATTTT. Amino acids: CASSSRWTSGGSNTDTQYF.

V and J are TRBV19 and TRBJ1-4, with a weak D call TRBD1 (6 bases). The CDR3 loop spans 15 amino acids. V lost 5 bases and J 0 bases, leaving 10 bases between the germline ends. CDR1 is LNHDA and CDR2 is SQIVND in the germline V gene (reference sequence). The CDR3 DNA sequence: TGTGCCAGTAGTTACCGACAGGCAACTAATGAAAAACTGTTTTTT. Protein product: CASSYRQATNEKLFF.

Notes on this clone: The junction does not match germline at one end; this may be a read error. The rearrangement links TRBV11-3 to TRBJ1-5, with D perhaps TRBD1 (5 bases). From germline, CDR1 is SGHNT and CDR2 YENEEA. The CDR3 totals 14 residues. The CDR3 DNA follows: TGTGCCAGCAGCCTAGACAGAATCAATCAGCCCCAGCATTTT. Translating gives CASSLDRINQPQHF.

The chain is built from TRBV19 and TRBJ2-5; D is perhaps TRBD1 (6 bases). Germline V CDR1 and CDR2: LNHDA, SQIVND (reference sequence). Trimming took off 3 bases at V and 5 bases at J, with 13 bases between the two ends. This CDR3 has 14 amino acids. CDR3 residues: CASSITRGSETQYF. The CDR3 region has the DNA TGTGCCAGTAGTATTACGAGGGGGAGCGAGACCCAGTACTTC.

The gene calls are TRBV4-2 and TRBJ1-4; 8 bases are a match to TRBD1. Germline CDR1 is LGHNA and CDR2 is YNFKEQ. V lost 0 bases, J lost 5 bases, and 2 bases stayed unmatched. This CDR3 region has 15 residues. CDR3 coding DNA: TGTGCCAGCAGCCAAGAGCGGACAGGGAATGAAAAACTGTTTTTT. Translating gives CASSQERTGNEKLFF.

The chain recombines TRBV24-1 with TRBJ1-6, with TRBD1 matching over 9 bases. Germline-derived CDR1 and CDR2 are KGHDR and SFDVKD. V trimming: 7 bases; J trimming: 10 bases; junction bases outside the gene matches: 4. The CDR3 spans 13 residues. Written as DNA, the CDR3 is TGTGCCACCAGGAGGACAGGGGACTCACCCCTCCACTTT. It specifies CATRRTGDSPLHF.

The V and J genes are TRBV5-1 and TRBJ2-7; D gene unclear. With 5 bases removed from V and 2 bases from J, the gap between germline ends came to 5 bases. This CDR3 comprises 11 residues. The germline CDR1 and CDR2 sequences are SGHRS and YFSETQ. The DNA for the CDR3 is TGCGCCAGCAGTAACACCTACGAGCAGTACTTC. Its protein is CASSNTYEQYF.

CDR3 amino acids: CASSQDQKEAPYQPQHF. Written as DNA, the CDR3 is TGTGCCAGCAGCCAAGATCAGAAAGAGGCCCCTTATCAGCCCCAGCATTTT. J is TRBJ1-5 and V is TRBV3-1 (or the pseudogene TRBV3-2); D gene ambiguous. This CDR3 comprises 17 residues. CDR1 is LGHDT, CDR2 YNNKEL, per germline (reference sequence). V gave up 0 bases and J gave up 5 bases, with 17 bases separating them.

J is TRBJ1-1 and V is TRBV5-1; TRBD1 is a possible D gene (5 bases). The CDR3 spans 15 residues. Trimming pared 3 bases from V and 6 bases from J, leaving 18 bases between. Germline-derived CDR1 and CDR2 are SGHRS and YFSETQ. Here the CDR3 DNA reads TGCGCCAGCAGCTCCCCCGACAGCCCGACGGCTGAAGCTTTCTTT. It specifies CASSSPDSPTAEAFF.

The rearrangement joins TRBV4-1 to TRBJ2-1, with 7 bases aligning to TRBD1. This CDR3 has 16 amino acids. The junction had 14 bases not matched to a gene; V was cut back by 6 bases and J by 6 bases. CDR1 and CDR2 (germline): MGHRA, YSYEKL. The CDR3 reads CASSQYRQGKGNEQFF. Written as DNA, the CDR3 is TGCGCCAGCAGTCAATATAGACAGGGAAAGGGCAATGAGCAGTTCTTC.

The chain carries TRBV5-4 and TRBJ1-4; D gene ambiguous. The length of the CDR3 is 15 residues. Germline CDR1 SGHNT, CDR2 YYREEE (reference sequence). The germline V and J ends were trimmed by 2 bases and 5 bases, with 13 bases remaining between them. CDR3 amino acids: CASSLGPRENEKLFF. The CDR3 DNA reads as TGTGCCAGCAGCTTAGGTCCAAGGGAGAATGAAAAACTGTTTTTT.

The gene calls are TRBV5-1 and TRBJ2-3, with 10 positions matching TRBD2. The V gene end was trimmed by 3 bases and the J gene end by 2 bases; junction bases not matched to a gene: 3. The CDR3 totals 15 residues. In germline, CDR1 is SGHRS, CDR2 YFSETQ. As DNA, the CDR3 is TGCGCCAGCAGCTGGAGCGGGGGGGCCACAGATACGCAGTATTTT. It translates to CASSWSGGATDTQYF.

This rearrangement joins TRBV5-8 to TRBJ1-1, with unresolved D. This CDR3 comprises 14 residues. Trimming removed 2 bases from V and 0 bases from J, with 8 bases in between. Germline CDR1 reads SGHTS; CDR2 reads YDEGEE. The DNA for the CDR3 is TGTGCCAGCAGCTTATCGGGGATGAACACTGAAGCTTTCTTT. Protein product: CASSLSGMNTEAFF.

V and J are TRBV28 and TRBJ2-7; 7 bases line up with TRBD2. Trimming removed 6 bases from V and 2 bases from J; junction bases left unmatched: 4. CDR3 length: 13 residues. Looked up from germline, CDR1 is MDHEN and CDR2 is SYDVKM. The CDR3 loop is CASSRGRAYEQYF. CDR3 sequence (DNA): TGTGCCAGCAGCCGGGGGAGGGCCTACGAGCAGTACTTC.

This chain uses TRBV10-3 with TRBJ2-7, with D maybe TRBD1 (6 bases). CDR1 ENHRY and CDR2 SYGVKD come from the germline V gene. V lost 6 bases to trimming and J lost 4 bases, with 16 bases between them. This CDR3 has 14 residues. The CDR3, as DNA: TGTGCCATCAGCAAGGGGCAGGGGATTTACGAGCAGTACTTC. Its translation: CAISKGQGIYEQYF.

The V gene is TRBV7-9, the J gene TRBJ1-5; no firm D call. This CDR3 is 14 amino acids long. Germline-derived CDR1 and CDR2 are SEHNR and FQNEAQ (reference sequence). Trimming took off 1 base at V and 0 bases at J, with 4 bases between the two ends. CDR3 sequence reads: CASSLGHSNQPQHF. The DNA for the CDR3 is TGTGCCAGCAGCTTAGGGCATAGCAATCAGCCCCAGCATTTT. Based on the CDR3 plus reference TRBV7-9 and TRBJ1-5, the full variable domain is DTGVSQNPRHKITKRGQNVTFRCDPISEHNRLYWYRQTLGQGPEFLTYFQNEAQLEKSRLLSDRFSAERPKGSFSTLEIQRTEQGDSAMYLCASSLGHSNQPQHFGDGTRLSIL.

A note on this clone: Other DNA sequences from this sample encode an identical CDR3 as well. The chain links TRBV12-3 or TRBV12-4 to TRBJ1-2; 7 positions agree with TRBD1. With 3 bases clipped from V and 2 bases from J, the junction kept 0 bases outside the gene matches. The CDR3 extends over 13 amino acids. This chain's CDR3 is CASSLGQNYGYTF. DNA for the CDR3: TGTGCCAGCAGTTTGGGACAGAACTATGGCTACACCTTC.